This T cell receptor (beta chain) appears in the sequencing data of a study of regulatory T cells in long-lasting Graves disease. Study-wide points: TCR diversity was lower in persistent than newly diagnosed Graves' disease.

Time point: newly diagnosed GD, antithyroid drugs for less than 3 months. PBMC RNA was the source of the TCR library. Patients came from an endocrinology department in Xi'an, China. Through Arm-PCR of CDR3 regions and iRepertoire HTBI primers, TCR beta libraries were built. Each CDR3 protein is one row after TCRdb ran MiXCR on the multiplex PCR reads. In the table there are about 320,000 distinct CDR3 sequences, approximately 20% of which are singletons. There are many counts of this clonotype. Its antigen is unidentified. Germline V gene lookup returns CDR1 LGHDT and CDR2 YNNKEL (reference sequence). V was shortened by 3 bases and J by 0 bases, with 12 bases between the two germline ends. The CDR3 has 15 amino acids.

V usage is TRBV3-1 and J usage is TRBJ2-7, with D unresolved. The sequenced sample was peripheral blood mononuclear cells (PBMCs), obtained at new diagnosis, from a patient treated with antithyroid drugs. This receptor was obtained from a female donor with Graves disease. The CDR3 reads CASSQRRGRSYEQYF. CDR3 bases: TGTGCCAGCAGCCAGCGGCGCGGACGCTCCTACGAGCAGTACTTC.